This T cell receptor (beta chain) stems from a study of identical twins. Unique molecular identifiers were present on the cDNA, and a universal primer site came from template switching. In TCRdb, the 5' RACE reads were re-called with MiXCR into one record per CDR3 protein. Here the sample spans some 1,700,000 distinct CDR3 sequences, 25% to 35% being singletons. In germline, CDR1 is LGHNA, CDR2 YNFKEQ. This CDR3 spans 15 amino acids. The chain is built from TRBV4-2 and TRBJ2-7, with TRBD2 matching over 10 bases. The J call may be mistaken, given a closer DNA end match to TRBJ2-1. The clonotype comes from a newborn girl in good health. Sequencing was done on a sample of cord blood. CDR3 protein: CASSSGTSEHNEQFF. CDR3 DNA sequence: TGTGCCAGCAGCAGCGGGACTAGCGAGCACAATGAGCAGTTCTTC.